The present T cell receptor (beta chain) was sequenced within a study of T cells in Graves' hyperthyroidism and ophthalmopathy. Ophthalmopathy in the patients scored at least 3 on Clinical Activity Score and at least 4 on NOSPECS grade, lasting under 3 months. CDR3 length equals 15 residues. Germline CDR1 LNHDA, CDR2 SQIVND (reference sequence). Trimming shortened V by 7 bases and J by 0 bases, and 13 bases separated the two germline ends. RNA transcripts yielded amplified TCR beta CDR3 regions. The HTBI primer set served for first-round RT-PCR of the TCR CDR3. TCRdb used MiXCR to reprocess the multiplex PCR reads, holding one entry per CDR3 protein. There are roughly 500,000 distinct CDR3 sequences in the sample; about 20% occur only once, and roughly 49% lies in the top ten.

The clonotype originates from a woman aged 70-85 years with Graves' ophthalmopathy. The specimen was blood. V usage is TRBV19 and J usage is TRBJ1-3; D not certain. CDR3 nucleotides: TGTGCCAGTATTCCTAACAGTAACTCTGGAAACACCATATATTTT. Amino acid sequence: CASIPNSNSGNTIYF.